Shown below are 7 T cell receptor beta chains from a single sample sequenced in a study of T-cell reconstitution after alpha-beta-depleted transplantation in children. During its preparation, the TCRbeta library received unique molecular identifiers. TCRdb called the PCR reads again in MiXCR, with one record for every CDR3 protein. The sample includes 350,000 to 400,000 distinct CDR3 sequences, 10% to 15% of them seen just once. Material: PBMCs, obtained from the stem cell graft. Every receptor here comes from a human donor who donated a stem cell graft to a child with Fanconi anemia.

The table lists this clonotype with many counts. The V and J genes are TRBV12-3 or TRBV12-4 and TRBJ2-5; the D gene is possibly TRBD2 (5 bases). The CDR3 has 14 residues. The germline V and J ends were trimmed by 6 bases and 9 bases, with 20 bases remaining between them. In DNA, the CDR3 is TGTGCCAGCAGCTCCAGTGAGGGAGTTCGTCCCCAGTACTTC. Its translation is CASSSSEGVRPQYF.

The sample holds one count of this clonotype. This CDR3 reads CSARDLGKGNTEAFF. The DNA of the CDR3 is TGCAGTGCTAGAGATCTTGGAAAAGGGAACACTGAAGCTTTCTTT. The V gene is TRBV20-1, the J gene TRBJ1-1; D is undetermined. CDR1 is DFQATT and CDR2 is SNEGSKA in the germline V gene (reference sequence). The CDR3 extends over 15 amino acids. Deletions cut 0 bases from V and 1 base from J, with 12 bases between.

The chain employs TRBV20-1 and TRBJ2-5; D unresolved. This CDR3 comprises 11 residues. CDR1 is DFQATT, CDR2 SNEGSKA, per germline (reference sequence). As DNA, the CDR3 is TGCAGCCCAGAGTACCAAGAGACCCAGTACTTC. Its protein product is CSPEYQETQYF.

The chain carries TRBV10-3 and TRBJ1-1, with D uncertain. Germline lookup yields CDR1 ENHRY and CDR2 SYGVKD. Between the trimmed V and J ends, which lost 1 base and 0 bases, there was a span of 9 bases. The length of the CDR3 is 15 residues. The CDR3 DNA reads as TGTGCCATCAGTGAGTTGGCCATAATGAACACTGAAGCTTTCTTT. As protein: CAISELAIMNTEAFF.

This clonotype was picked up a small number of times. CDR3 sequence (DNA): TGTGCCAGCAGTAGGACAGAGGGGGGCTATGGCTACACCTTC. It codes for CASSRTEGGYGYTF. The V and J genes are TRBV6-2 or TRBV6-3 and TRBJ1-2; D might be TRBD1 (6 bases). CDR1 MNHEY and CDR2 SVGEGT come from the germline V gene. The V and J ends lost 5 bases and 4 bases respectively, with 14 bases between them. This CDR3 has 14 residues.

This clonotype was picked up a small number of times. CDR3 sequence reads: CASSQTRRGGGTDTQYF. The CDR3 DNA is TGTGCCAGCAGCCAAACGAGGAGGGGCGGTGGCACAGATACGCAGTATTTT. The V and J genes are TRBV3-1 and TRBJ2-3, with D tentatively TRBD2 (6 bases). This CDR3 has 17 amino acids. Germline V gene sequence: CDR1 LGHDT, CDR2 YNNKEL (reference sequence). V was cut by 2 bases and J by 1 base, with 16 bases left in between.

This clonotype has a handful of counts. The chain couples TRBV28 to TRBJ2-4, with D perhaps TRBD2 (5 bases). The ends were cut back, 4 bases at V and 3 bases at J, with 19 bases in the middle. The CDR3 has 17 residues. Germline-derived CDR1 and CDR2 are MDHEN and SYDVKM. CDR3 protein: CASSSPRRGFVKNIQYF. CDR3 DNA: TGTGCCAGCAGTTCCCCCCGCCGCGGGTTTGTCAAAAACATTCAGTACTTC.